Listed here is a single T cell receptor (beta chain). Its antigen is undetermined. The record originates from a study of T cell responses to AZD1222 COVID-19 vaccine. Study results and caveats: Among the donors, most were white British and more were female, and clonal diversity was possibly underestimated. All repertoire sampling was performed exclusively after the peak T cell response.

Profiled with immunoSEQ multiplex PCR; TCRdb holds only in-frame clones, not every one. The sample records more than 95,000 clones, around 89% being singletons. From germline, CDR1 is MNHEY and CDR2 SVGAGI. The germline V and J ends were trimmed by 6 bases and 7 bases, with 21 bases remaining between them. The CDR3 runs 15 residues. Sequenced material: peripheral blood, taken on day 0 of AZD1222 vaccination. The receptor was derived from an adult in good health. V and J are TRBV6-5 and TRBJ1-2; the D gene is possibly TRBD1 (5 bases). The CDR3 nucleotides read TGTGCCAGCAGGCCATCTCTTCCGGGGGGGGGTGGCTACACCTTC. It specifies CASRPSLPGGGGYTF.